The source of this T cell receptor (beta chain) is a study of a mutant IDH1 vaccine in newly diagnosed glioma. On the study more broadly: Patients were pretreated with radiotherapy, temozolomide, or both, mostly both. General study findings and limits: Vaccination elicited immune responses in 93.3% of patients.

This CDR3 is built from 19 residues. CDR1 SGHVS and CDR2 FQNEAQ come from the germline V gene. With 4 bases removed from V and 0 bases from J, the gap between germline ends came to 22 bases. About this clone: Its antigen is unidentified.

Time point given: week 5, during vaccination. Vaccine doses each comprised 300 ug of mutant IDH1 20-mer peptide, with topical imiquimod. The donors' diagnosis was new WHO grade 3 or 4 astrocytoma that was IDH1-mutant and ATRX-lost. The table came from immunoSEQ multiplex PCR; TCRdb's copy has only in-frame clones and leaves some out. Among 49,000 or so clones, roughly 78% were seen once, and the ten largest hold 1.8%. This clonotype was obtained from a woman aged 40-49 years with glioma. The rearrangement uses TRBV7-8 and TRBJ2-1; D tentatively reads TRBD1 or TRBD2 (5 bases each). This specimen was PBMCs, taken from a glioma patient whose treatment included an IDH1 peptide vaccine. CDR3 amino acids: CASSSGRPGPPSSYNEQFF. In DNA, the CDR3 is TGTGCCAGCAGCTCAGGCCGGCCGGGACCACCTAGCTCCTACAATGAGCAGTTCTTC.